The entry below describes one T cell receptor (beta chain). Antigen unknown. The junction departs from germline at one end; a sequencing error may be responsible. This sample was taken from a study of OX40 agonist ivuxolimab in advanced cancers. CDR1 MNHEY and CDR2 SVGAGI come from the germline V gene. The CDR3 has 12 residues. Study-level results: The antigens recognized by the expanded peripheral T cells, that is their antigen specificity, were not determined.

This table comes from immunoSEQ multiplex PCR, and its TCRdb copy is limited to in-frame clones, with some not included. The sample lists some 59,000 clones; around 93% were seen once. This specimen consisted of CD4+ or CD8+ T cells sorted from blood, obtained in a trial of the OX40 agonist ivuxolimab. J is TRBJ2-2 and V is TRBV6-5; D unclear. This clonotype was sampled from an adult with an advanced solid tumor such as melanoma, head and neck, liver or kidney cancer. The CDR3 DNA sequence: TGTGCCAGCAGAGCTAACAACGGGGAGCTGTTTTTT. This codes for CASRANNGELFF.